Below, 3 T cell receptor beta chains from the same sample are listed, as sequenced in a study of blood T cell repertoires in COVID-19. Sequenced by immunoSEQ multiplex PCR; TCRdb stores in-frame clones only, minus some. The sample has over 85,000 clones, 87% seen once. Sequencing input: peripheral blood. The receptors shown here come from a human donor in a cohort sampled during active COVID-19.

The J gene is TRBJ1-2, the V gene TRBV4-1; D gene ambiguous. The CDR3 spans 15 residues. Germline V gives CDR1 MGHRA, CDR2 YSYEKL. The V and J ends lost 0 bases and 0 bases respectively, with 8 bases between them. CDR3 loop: CASSQEQMSNYGYTF. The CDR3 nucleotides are TGCGCCAGCAGCCAAGAACAGATGTCTAACTATGGCTACACCTTC.

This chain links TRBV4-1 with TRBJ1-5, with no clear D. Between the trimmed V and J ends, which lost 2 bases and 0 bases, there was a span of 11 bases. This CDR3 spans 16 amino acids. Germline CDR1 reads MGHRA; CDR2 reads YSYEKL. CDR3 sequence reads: CASSQLPRDSNQPQHF. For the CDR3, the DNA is TGCGCCAGCAGCCAATTGCCACGGGATAGCAATCAGCCCCAGCATTTT.

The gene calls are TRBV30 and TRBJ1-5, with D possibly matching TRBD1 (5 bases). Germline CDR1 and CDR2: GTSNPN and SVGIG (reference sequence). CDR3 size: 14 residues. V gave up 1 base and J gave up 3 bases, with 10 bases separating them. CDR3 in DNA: TGTGCCTGGAGTGCGGGGGATTTCAATCAGCCCCAGCATTTT. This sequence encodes CAWSAGDFNQPQHF. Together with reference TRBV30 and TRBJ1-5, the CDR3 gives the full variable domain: SQTIHQWPATLVQPVGSPLSLECTVEGTSNPNLYWYRQAAGRGLQLLFYSVGIGQISSEVPQNLSASRPQDRQFILSSKKLLLSDSGFYLCAWSAGDFNQPQHFGDGTRLSIL.